The clone carrying this T cell receptor beta chain has a handful of counts. The record originates from a study of identical twins. Trimming took 2 bases from V and 4 from J; bases not matched to a gene: 8. CDR3 length: 17 residues. Germline-derived CDR1 and CDR2 are MNHEY and SMNVEV (reference sequence). Via MiXCR, TCRdb re-called the 5' RACE reads, giving one row per CDR3 protein. The sample holds 430,000 or so distinct CDR3 sequences, roughly a quarter seen once. The data also belong to a second study, concerning T cells expressing NK-cell markers.

Source material: CD4+ T cells sorted from blood. The receptor's source is a woman aged 18-35 years in good health. The rearrangement joins TRBV27 to TRBJ2-3; 11 bases are a match to TRBD2. The CDR3 sequence: CASSLPPLAGGPDTQYF. CDR3 sequence (DNA): TGTGCCAGCAGTTTACCCCCCCTAGCGGGGGGCCCAGATACGCAGTATTTT.